Listed here are 5 T cell receptor beta chains from one sample, sequenced in a study of technical replicates of blood from a few donors. Assay used: immunoSEQ multiplex PCR; TCRdb lists only in-frame clones, some missing. The sample holds 90,000 to 100,000 clones, approximately 96% seen once. Material for sequencing was T cells isolated from PBMCs. Source of these receptors: a human donor in good health.

In this sample, this clone turned up once. The CDR3 protein is CASSSRDRGGEQYF. The CDR3 coding sequence is TGTGCCAGCAGTTCCCGGGACAGGGGAGGCGAGCAGTACTTC. The chain recombines TRBV6-4 with TRBJ2-7; 10 bases are a match to TRBD1. The CDR3 consists of 14 residues. CDR1 and CDR2 (germline): MRHNA, SNTAGT. V shed 5 bases and J 6 bases; nucleotides not matched to a gene: 7.

V and J are TRBV29-1 and TRBJ1-1, with D perhaps matching TRBD1 (5 bases). CDR3 size: 13 residues. V was clipped by 3 bases and J by 1 base, with 9 bases between them. Germline CDR1 is SQVTM and CDR2 is ANQGSEA. As DNA, the CDR3 is TGCAGCGTTGAGGAACAGGAGAACACTGAAGCTTTCTTT. It translates to CSVEEQENTEAFF.

V and J are TRBV27 and TRBJ2-1, with 8 bases lining up with TRBD1. Unmatched junction bases numbered 2, after V lost 5 bases and J lost 8 bases. From germline, CDR1 is MNHEY and CDR2 SMNVEV (reference sequence). This CDR3 has 12 residues. CDR3 nucleotides: TGTGCCAGCAGTACACAGGGGGATGAGCAGTTCTTC. As protein: CASSTQGDEQFF.

This clone was picked up one time. This chain uses TRBV2 with TRBJ2-6, with 7 bases matching TRBD1. V gave up 6 bases and J gave up 2 bases; unmatched junction bases: 13. The CDR3 spans 18 residues. Germline-derived CDR1 and CDR2 are SNHLY and FYNNEI. In DNA form, the CDR3 reads TGTGCCAGCAGCGAGAAAGGGGGCGCAGTTGCTGGGGCCAACGTCCTGACTTTC. It yields the protein CASSEKGGAVAGANVLTF.

The chain recombines TRBV28 with TRBJ2-5, with 9 bases matching TRBD2. J lost 2 bases, V lost 4 bases, and 11 bases had no gene match. CDR3 length equals 17 residues. Germline V gives CDR1 MDHEN, CDR2 SYDVKM. CDR3 sequence reads: CASSWRSGRRGQETQYF. The CDR3 DNA is TGTGCCAGCAGTTGGAGAAGCGGGAGGAGGGGTCAAGAGACCCAGTACTTC. Full variable domain (missing parts from reference TRBV28 and TRBJ2-5): DVKVTQSSRYLVKRTGEKVFLECVQDMDHENMFWYRQDPGLGLRLIYFSYDVKMKEKGDIPEGYSVSREKKERFSLILESASTNQTSMYLCASSWRSGRRGQETQYFGPGTRLLVL.